The 13 T cell receptor beta chains listed next were all sequenced from one sample in a study of T-cell memory formation after mild COVID-19. Using its own MiXCR run on the 5' RACE reads, TCRdb lists one record per CDR3 protein. This table holds roughly 130,000 distinct CDR3 sequences, less than 6.5% found once. The sequenced sample consisted of PBMCs or a T cell subset sorted from them (not recorded which). The source is an adult woman who had mild COVID-19 (a few samples of this study predate the infection). Cell type and time point are not known.

This clonotype was observed a few times. This sequence joins TRBV18 and TRBJ2-3; TRBD2 matches 10 bases. The CDR3 runs 15 residues. The V gene's germline CDR1 is KGHSH and CDR2 LQKENI. V was clipped by 3 bases and J by 2 bases; unmatched bases: 2. The CDR3 loop reads CASSPSGGATDTQYF. Written as DNA, the CDR3 is TGTGCCAGCTCACCCAGCGGGGGGGCCACAGATACGCAGTATTTT.

In this sample, this clonotype turned up many times. CDR3 sequence (DNA): TGTGCCAGCAGCTTGGCCAGGGCGAACACTGAAGCTTTCTTT. Its translation is CASSLARANTEAFF. This chain connects TRBV5-4 to TRBJ1-1, with D possibly TRBD1 on 5 matching bases. V lost 0 bases to trimming and J lost 1 base, with 7 bases between them. The CDR3 has 14 residues. CDR1 is SGHNT and CDR2 is YYREEE in the germline V gene (reference sequence).

This clonotype was detected ten times or more. The J gene is TRBJ2-1, the V gene TRBV9; 14 bases agree with TRBD2. Trimming cost V 0 bases and J 7 bases; bases outside gene matches: 9. The CDR3 has 18 amino acids. The germline V gene encodes CDR1 SGDLS and CDR2 YYNGEE. CDR3 DNA sequence: TGTGCCAGCAGCGTAGGAGGGATGGGGACTAGCGGGAGAAATGAGCAGTTCTTC. It is translated as CASSVGGMGTSGRNEQFF.

The J gene is TRBJ2-1, the V gene TRBV7-9, with 10 bases aligning to TRBD1. The V and J ends lost 7 bases and 5 bases, in that order; junction bases with no gene match: 8. CDR1 and CDR2 (germline): SEHNR, FQNEAQ (reference sequence). CDR3 size: 15 residues. The chain's CDR3 is CASKTGTGAHNEQFF. The CDR3 coding sequence is TGTGCCAGCAAAACCGGGACAGGGGCCCACAATGAGCAGTTCTTC.

This clonotype was observed a few times. J is TRBJ1-3 and V is TRBV2; no reliable D call. The germline V gene has CDR1 SNHLY and CDR2 FYNNEI. The CDR3 sequence is 19 residues long. The germline V and J ends were trimmed by 2 bases and 0 bases, with 20 bases remaining between them. CDR3 loop: CASSERTHVILSSGNTIYF. CDR3 nucleotide sequence: TGTGCCAGCAGTGAAAGGACCCATGTTATCTTAAGCTCTGGAAACACCATATATTTT. Full variable domain (rest looked up from reference TRBV2 and TRBJ1-3): EPEVTQTPSHQVTQMGQEVILRCVPISNHLYFYWYRQILGQKVEFLVSFYNNEISEKSEIFDDQFSVERPDGSNFTLKIRSTKLEDSAMYFCASSERTHVILSSGNTIYFGEGSWLTVV.

This clonotype has a handful of counts. The rearrangement uses TRBV7-8 and TRBJ2-3; 9 nucleotides agree with TRBD2. This CDR3 has 19 amino acids. Germline CDR1 and CDR2: SGHVS and FQNEAQ. After removal of 5 bases from V and 2 bases from J, the junction contained 17 bases not matched to a gene. CDR3 sequence: CASSRGSSGDSSLTDTQYF. Here the CDR3 DNA reads TGTGCCAGCAGCCGCGGGTCTAGCGGGGACTCATCCCTCACAGATACGCAGTATTTT.

This clonotype was counted ten times or more. Written as DNA, the CDR3 is TGTGCCAGCAGCCCACAGTCTAGCACAGATACGCAGTATTTT. Its protein product is CASSPQSSTDTQYF. The genes are TRBV7-2 and TRBJ2-3, with D unresolved. This CDR3 has 14 amino acids. In germline, CDR1 is SGHTA, CDR2 FQGNSA. V gave up 5 bases and J gave up 0 bases, with 9 bases separating them.

There are many counts of this clonotype. The V and J genes are TRBV2 and TRBJ2-1; D is unclear. The CDR3 has 12 residues. Trimming removed 7 bases at V and 9 bases at J, with 13 bases between. Germline V gives CDR1 SNHLY, CDR2 FYNNEI. The CDR3 protein is CASMWLSGEQFF. CDR3 coding DNA: TGTGCCAGCATGTGGCTATCTGGTGAGCAGTTCTTC.

This clonotype was seen at least ten times. V gene TRBV18 combines with J gene TRBJ2-1, with 13 bases aligning to TRBD2. Trimming at V came to 6 bases and at J to 2 bases, leaving 4 bases not matched to a gene. Germline V lookup: CDR1 KGHSH, CDR2 LQKENI. The CDR3 is made up of 16 amino acids. CDR3 DNA sequence: TGTGCCAGCTCCCAGGGACTAGCGGGAACCTACAATGAGCAGTTCTTC. This gives the protein CASSQGLAGTYNEQFF.

This clonotype was counted only a few times. The chain couples TRBV7-9 to TRBJ1-1, with unresolved D. Per germline, CDR1 SEHNR and CDR2 FQNEAQ (reference sequence). Trimming took off 1 base at V and 0 bases at J, with 9 bases between the two ends. This CDR3 contains 15 residues. The CDR3 spells CASSLEGVMNTEAFF. DNA of the CDR3: TGTGCCAGCAGCTTAGAGGGAGTCATGAACACTGAAGCTTTCTTT.

The chain recombines TRBV6-2 or TRBV6-3 with TRBJ1-2, with a possible D match to TRBD1 (5 bases). This CDR3 has 14 residues. V was cut by 5 bases and J by 4 bases, with 14 bases left in between. The germline V gene has CDR1 MNHEY and CDR2 SVGEGT. The CDR3 protein is CASSKVTAPYGYTF. DNA for the CDR3: TGTGCCAGCAGTAAAGTGACAGCACCCTATGGCTACACCTTC.

This clonotype was detected only a few times. The chain employs TRBV7-3 and TRBJ2-3, with D tentatively TRBD1 (5 bases). Trimming took 2 bases from V and 1 from J, leaving 13 bases between them. In germline, CDR1 is SGHTA, CDR2 FQGTGA. This CDR3 is 16 amino acids long. The CDR3 sequence: CASSLGAAVGTDTQYF. CDR3 nucleotide sequence: TGTGCCAGCAGCTTAGGGGCGGCGGTCGGCACAGATACGCAGTATTTT.

This rearrangement joins TRBV13 to TRBJ2-7; a possible D gene is TRBD2 (6 bases). This CDR3 comprises 16 residues. Trimming stripped 5 bases from V and 3 bases from J, with 20 bases between. Per the germline V gene, CDR1 is PRHDT and CDR2 is FYEKMQ (reference sequence). The DNA of the CDR3 is TGTGCCAGCAGCCCCCCCCCCCCGGGGGTCTTCTACGAGCAGTACTTC. Encoded protein: CASSPPPPGVFYEQYF.